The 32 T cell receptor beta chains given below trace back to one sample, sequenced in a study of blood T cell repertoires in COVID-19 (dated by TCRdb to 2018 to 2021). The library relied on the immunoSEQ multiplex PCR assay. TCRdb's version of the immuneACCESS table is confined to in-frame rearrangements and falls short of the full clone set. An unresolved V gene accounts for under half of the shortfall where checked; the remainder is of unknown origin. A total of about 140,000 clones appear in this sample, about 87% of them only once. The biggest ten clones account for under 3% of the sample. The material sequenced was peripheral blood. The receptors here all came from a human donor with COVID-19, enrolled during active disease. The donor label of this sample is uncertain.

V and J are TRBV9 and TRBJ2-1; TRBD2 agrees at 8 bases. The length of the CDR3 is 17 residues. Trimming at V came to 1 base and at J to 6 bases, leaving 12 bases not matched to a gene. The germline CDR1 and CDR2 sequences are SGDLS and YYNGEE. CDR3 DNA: TGTGCCAGCAGCGTAACTTATTCGGGGGGGGCCGTCAATGAGCAGTTCTTC. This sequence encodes CASSVTYSGGAVNEQFF. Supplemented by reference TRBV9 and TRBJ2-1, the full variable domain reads DSGVTQTPKHLITATGQRVTLRCSPRSGDLSVYWYQQSLDQGLQFLIQYYNGEERAKGNILERFSAQQFPDLHSELNLSSLELGDSALYFCASSVTYSGGAVNEQFFGPGTRLTVL.

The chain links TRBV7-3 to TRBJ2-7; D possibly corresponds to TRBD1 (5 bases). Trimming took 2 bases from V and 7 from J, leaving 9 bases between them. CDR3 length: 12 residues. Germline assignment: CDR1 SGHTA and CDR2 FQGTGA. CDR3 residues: CASSLQGGEQYF. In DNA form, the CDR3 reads TGTGCCAGCAGCTTACAGGGTGGGGAGCAGTACTTC.

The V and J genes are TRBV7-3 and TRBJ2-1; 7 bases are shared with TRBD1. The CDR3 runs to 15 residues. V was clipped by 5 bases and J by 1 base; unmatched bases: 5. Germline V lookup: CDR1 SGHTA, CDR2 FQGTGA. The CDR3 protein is CASSVVRGSYNEQFF. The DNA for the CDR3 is TGTGCCAGCAGCGTCGTCAGGGGGTCCTACAATGAGCAGTTCTTC.

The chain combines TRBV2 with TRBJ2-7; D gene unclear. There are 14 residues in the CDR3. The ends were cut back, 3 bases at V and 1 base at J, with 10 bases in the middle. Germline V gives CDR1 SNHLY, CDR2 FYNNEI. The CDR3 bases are TGTGCCAGCAGTGATATGGGCAAGTCCTACGAGCAGTACTTC. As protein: CASSDMGKSYEQYF.

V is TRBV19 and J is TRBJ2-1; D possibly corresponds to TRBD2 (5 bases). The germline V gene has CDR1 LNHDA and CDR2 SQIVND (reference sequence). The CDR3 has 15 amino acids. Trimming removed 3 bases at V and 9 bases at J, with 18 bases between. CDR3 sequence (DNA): TGTGCCAGTAGTATCCAGGCCGCCGGGGATGGTGAGCAGTTCTTC. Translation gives CASSIQAAGDGEQFF.

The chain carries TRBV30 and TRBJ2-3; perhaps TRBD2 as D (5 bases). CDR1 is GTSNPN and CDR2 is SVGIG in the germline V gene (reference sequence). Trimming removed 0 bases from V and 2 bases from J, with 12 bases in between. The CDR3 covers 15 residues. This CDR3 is CAWSVYGVTTDTQYF. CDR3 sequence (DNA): TGTGCCTGGAGTGTCTACGGGGTCACCACAGATACGCAGTATTTT.

CDR3 protein: CASSDLDRGQYF. As DNA, the CDR3 is TGTGCCAGCAGTGATCTTGACAGGGGACAGTACTTC. The chain employs TRBV25-1 and TRBJ2-7; 8 nucleotides match TRBD1. Germline lookup yields CDR1 MGHDK and CDR2 SYGVNS. The J segment lost 10 bases and the V segment lost 3 bases, leaving 5 bases of the junction unmatched. CDR3 size: 12 residues.

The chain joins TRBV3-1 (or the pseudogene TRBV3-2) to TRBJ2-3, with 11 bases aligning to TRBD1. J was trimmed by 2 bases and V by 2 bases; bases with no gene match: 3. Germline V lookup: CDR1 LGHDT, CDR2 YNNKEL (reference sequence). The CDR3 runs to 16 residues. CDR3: CASSQPGQGATDTQYF. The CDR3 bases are TGTGCCAGCAGCCAACCCGGACAGGGGGCCACAGATACGCAGTATTTT.

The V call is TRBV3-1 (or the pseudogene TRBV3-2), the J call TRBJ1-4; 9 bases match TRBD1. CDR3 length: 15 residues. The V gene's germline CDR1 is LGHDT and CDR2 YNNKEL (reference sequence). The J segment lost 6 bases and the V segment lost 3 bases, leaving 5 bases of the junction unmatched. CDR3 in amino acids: CASSQQTGGYEKLFF. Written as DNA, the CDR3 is TGTGCCAGCAGCCAGCAGACAGGGGGATATGAAAAACTGTTTTTT.

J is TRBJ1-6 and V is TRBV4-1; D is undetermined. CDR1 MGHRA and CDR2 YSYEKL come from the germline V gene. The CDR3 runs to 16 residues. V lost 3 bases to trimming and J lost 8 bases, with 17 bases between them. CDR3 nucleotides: TGCGCCAGCAGCCACCCCACGGGCGGGCTCGATTCACCCCTCCACTTT. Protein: CASSHPTGGLDSPLHF.

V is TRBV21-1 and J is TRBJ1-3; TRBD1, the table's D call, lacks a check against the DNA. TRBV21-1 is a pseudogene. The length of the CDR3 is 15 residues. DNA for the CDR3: TGTGCCAGCAGCAGAAGGACAGGGGCTGGAAACACCATATATTTT. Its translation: CASSRRTGAGNTIYF.

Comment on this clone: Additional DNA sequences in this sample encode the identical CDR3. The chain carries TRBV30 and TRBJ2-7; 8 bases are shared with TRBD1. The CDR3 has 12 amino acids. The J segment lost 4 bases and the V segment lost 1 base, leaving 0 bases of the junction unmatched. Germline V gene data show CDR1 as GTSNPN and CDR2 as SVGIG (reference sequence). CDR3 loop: CAWSGTGYEQYF. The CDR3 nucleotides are TGTGCCTGGAGTGGGACAGGGTACGAGCAGTACTTC.

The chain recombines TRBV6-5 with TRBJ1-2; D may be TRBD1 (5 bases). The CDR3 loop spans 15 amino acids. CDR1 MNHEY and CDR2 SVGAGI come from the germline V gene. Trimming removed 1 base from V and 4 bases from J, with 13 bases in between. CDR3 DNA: TGTGCCAGCAGTTACTTGCCCGGGGGGGGCTATGGCTACACCTTC. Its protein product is CASSYLPGGGYGYTF.

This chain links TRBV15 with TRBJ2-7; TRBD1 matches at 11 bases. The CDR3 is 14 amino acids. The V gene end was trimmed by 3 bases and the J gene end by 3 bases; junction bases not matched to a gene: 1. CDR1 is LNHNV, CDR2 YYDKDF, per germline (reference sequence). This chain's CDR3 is CATSRGTGGYEQYF. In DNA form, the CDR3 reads TGTGCCACCAGCAGGGGGACAGGGGGCTACGAGCAGTACTTC.

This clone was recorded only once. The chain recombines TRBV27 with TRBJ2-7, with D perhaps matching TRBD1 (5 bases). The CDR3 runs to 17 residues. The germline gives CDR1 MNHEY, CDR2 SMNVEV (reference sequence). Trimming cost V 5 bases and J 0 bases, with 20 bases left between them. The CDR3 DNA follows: TGTGCCAGCAGTCCAGGGCTTGGTGTATCCTTCTCCTACGAGCAGTACTTC. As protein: CASSPGLGVSFSYEQYF.

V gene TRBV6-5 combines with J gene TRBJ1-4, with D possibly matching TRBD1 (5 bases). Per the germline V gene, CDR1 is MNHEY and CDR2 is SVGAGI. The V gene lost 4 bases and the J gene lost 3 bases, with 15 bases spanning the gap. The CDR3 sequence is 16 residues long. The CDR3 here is CASSSGGTNPNEKLFF. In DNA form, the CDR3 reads TGTGCCAGCAGTTCCGGGGGGACTAATCCTAATGAAAAACTGTTTTTT.

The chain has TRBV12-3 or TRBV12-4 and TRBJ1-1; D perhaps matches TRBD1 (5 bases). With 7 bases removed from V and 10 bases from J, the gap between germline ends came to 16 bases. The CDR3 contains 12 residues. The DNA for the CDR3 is TGTGCCAGCAAATCGCGGGACGAAGGAGCTTTCTTT. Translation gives CASKSRDEGAFF.

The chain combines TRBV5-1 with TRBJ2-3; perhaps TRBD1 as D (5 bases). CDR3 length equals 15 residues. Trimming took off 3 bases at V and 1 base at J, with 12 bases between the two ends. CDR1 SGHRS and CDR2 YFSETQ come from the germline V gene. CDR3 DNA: TGCGCCAGCAGCTACACAGGTCCGGGCACAGATACGCAGTATTTT. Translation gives CASSYTGPGTDTQYF.

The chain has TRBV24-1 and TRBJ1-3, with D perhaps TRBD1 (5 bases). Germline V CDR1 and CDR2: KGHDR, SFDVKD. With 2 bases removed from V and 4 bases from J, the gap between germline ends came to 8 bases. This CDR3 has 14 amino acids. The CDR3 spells CATSDSRGGNTIYF. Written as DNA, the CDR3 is TGTGCCACCAGTGATTCTCGGGGGGGAAACACCATATATTTT.

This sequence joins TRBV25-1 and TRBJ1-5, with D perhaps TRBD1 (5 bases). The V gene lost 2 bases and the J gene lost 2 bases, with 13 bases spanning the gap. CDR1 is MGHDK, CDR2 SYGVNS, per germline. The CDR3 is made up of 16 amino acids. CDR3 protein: CASSEGTTRGNQPQHF. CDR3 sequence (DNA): TGTGCCAGCAGTGAAGGGACGACTAGGGGCAATCAGCCCCAGCATTTT.

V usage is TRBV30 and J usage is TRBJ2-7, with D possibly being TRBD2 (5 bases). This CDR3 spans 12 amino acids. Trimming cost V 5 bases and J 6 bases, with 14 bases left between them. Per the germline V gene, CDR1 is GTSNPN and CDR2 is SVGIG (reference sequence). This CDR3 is CAWSLEAGEQYF. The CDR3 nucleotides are TGTGCCTGGTCACTGGAGGCGGGCGAGCAGTACTTC.

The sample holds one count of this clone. For the CDR3, the DNA is TGTGCCAGCAGGGAGACAGGGGGCCCCCTCTATGGCTACACCTTC. Translated, it gives CASRETGGPLYGYTF. V and J are TRBV2 and TRBJ1-2; 10 bases match TRBD1. Germline V gives CDR1 SNHLY, CDR2 FYNNEI. The junction had 8 bases not matched to a gene; V was cut back by 6 bases and J by 4 bases. The CDR3 runs 15 residues.

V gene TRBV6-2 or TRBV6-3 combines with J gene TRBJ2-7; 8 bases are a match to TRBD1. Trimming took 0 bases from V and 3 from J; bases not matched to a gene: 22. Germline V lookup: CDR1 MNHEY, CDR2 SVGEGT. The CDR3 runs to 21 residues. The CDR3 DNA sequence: TGTGCCAGCAGTTACTCGACCCTGCCGGGGCTCACAGGGGGTCAGAACTACGAGCAGTACTTC. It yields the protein CASSYSTLPGLTGGQNYEQYF.

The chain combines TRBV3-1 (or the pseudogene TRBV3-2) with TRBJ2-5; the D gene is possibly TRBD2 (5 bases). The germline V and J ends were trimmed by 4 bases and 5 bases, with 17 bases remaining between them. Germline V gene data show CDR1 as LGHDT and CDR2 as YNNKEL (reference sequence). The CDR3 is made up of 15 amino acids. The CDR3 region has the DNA TGTGCCAGCAGCCCGACGGGAAGAGCTTGGGAGACCCAGTACTTC. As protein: CASSPTGRAWETQYF.

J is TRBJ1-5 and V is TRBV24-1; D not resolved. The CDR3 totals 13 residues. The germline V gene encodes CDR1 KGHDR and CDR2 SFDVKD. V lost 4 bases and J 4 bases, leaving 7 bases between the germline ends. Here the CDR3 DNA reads TGTGCCACCAGTGACGTATCGAATCAGCCCCAGCATTTT. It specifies CATSDVSNQPQHF.

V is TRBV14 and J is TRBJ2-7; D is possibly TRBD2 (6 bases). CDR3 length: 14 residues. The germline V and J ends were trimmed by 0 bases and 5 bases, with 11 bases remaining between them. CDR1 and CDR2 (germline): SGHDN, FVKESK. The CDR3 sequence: CASSQDLASNEQYF. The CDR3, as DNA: TGTGCCAGCAGCCAAGACCTAGCGAGCAACGAGCAGTACTTC. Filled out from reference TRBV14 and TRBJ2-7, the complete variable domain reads EAGVTQFPSHSVIEKGQTVTLRCDPISGHDNLYWYRRVMGKEIKFLLHFVKESKQDESGMPNNRFLAERTGGTYSTLKVQPAELEDSGVYFCASSQDLASNEQYFGPGTRLTVT.

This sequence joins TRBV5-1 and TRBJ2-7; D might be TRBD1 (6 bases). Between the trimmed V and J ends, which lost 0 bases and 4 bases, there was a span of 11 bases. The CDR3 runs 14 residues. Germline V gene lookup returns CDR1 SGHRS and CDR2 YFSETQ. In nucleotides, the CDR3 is TGCGCCAGCAGCTTGGACAGGGTGCCTTACGAGCAGTACTTC. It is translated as CASSLDRVPYEQYF.

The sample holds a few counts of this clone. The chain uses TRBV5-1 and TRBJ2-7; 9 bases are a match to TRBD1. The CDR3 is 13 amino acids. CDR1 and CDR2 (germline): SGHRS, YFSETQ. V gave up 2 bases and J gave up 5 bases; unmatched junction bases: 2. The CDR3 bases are TGCGCCAGCAGCTTAACAGGGGGCGACGAGCAGTACTTC. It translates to CASSLTGGDEQYF.

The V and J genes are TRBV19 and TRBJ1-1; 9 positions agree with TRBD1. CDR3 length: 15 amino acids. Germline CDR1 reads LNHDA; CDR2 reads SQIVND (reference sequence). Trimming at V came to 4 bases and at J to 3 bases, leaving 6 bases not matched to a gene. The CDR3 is CASSNRGLMDTEAFF. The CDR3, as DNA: TGTGCCAGTAGTAACAGGGGGCTAATGGACACTGAAGCTTTCTTT. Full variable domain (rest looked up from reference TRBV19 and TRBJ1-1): DGGITQSPKYLFRKEGQNVTLSCEQNLNHDAMYWYRQDPGQGLRLIYYSQIVNDFQKGDIAEGYSVSREKKESFPLTVTSAQKNPTAFYLCASSNRGLMDTEAFFGQGTRLTVV.

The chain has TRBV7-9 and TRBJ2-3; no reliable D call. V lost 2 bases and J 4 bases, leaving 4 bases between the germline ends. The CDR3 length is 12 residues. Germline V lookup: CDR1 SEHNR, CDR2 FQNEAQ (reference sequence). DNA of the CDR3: TGTGCCAGCAGCTTACAGGCAGATACGCAGTATTTT. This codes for CASSLQADTQYF.

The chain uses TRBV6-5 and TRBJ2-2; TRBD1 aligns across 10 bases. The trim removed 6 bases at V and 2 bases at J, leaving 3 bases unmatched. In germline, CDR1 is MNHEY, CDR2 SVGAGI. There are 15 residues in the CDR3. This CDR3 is CASRRQGANTGELFF. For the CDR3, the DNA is TGTGCCAGCAGACGACAGGGGGCCAACACCGGGGAGCTGTTTTTT.

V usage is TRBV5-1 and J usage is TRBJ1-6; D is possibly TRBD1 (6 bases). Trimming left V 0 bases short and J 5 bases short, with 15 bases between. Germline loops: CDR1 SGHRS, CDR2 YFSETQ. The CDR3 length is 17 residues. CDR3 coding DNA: TGCGCCAGCAGCTTGGGCGTCAGGGGCTCGGATAATTCACCCCTCCACTTT. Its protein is CASSLGVRGSDNSPLHF. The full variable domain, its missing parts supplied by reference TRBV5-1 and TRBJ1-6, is KAGVTQTPRYLIKTRGQQVTLSCSPISGHRSVSWYQQTPGQGLQFLFEYFSETQRNKGNFPGRFSGRQFSNSRSEMNVSTLELGDSALYLCASSLGVRGSDNSPLHFGNGTRLTVT.